This is a list of T cell receptor beta chains from one sample in a study of technical replicates of blood from a few donors. Assay used: immunoSEQ multiplex PCR; TCRdb lists only in-frame clones, some missing. Of almost 70,000 clones listed, almost 95% were seen once; the top ten hold roughly 0.37%. Material for sequencing was T cells isolated from PBMCs. All receptors derive from a human donor in good health. The CDR3 runs from the conserved cysteine through the conserved F or W. The D gene is left open where the match is weak. For some rows the clone size is stated as once, few or many, or as a class when expanded; others skip it.

size,D,V,length,J,CDR3,DNA
-,-,TRBV19,13,TRBJ1-1,CASSTSLWTEAFF,TGTGCCAGTAGTACGAGTTTGTGGACTGAAGCTTTCTTT
-,-,TRBV27,13,TRBJ1-2,CASSFAAAYGYTF,TGTGCCAGCAGTTTCGCGGCAGCCTATGGCTACACCTTC
-,-,TRBV9,16,TRBJ2-1,CASSVAIGSSYNEQFF,TGTGCCAGCAGCGTAGCTATCGGGAGCTCCTACAATGAGCAGTTCTTC
-,TRBD1,TRBV19,14,TRBJ1-5,CASSPEGANQPQHF,TGTGCCAGTAGTCCGGAGGGGGCCAATCAGCCCCAGCATTTT
-,TRBD2,TRBV5-1,17,TRBJ2-1,CASSSFGVGLADNEQFF,TGCGCCAGCAGCTCCTTCGGGGTTGGACTAGCGGACAATGAGCAGTTCTTC
-,-,TRBV2,14,TRBJ1-5,CASSVSGMSQPQHF,TGTGCCAGCAGTGTATCAGGGATGTCTCAGCCCCAGCATTTT
-,TRBD2,TRBV5-1,16,TRBJ2-2,CASSFRTSGHTGELFF,TGCGCCAGCAGCTTTAGGACTAGCGGGCACACCGGGGAGCTGTTTTTT
-,-,TRBV19,14,TRBJ2-7,CASSPQVSVYEQYF,TGTGCCAGTAGTCCCCAGGTATCGGTCTACGAGCAGTACTTC
-,-,TRBV28,12,TRBJ1-4,CASSLPNEKLFF,TGTGCCAGCAGTTTACCGAATGAAAAACTGTTTTTT
-,TRBD2,TRBV6-1,17,TRBJ2-5,CASSESGLAGARKTQYF,TGTGCCAGCAGTGAAAGCGGACTAGCGGGAGCGAGAAAGACCCAGTACTTC
-,-,TRBV2,13,TRBJ2-3,CASGGGWTDTQYF,TGTGCCAGCGGGGGGGGCTGGACAGATACGCAGTATTTT
-,-,TRBV6-1,12,TRBJ1-2,CASRRLEYGYTF,TGTGCCAGCAGACGACTGGAATATGGCTACACCTTC
-,-,TRBV7-9,14,TRBJ2-7,CASSLGQPPYEQYF,TGTGCCAGCAGCTTAGGACAGCCACCCTACGAGCAGTACTTC
-,TRBD2,TRBV7-9,15,TRBJ2-3,CASSFSGRFTDTQYF,TGTGCCAGCAGCTTCAGCGGGAGGTTCACAGATACGCAGTATTTT
-,-,TRBV27,13,TRBJ1-5,CASRGTSNQPQHF,TGTGCCAGCAGGGGCACTAGCAATCAGCCCCAGCATTTT
-,TRBD1,TRBV6-5,13,TRBJ1-2,CASSQTGGRGYTF,TGTGCCAGCAGCCAGACAGGGGGCAGAGGCTACACCTTC
once,-,TRBV28,14,TRBJ1-4,CASSFRATNEKLFF,TGTGCCAGCAGTTTCAGGGCGACTAATGAAAAACTGTTTTTT
-,TRBD1,TRBV11-3,14,TRBJ2-3,CASSRRQGTDTQYF,TGTGCCAGCAGCCGGAGACAGGGAACAGATACGCAGTATTTT
-,TRBD1,TRBV6-5,15,TRBJ2-1,CASSYVGQGKNEQFF,TGTGCCAGCAGTTACGTCGGACAGGGTAAAAATGAGCAGTTCTTC
-,-,TRBV2,13,TRBJ1-5,CASIGGNNQPQHF,TGTGCCAGCATAGGGGGTAACAATCAGCCCCAGCATTTT
-,-,TRBV28,14,TRBJ1-3,CASSLYSNGNTIYF,TGTGCCAGCAGTTTATACAGCAATGGAAACACCATATATTTT
-,TRBD1,TRBV2,16,TRBJ1-5,CASSEAGRGQAQPQHF,TGTGCCAGCAGTGAAGCAGGCAGGGGGCAGGCTCAGCCCCAGCATTTT
-,-,TRBV4-1,13,TRBJ2-1,CASQGQSYNEQFF,TGCGCCAGTCAGGGTCAGTCCTACAATGAGCAGTTCTTC
-,-,TRBV9,14,TRBJ1-1,CASATSLSNTEAFF,TGTGCCAGCGCCACGAGTCTGTCGAACACTGAAGCTTTCTTT
-,TRBD1,TRBV28,14,TRBJ2-7,CASSSPDRLYEQYF,TGTGCCAGCAGTTCCCCGGACAGGCTCTACGAGCAGTACTTC
-,TRBD1,TRBV5-4,14,TRBJ1-4,CATKKTGGREKLFF,TGTGCTACAAAAAAAACAGGGGGTCGTGAAAAACTGTTTTTT
-,TRBD1,TRBV6-1,13,TRBJ2-7,CASDRGRPYEQYF,TGTGCTTCTGACAGGGGACGTCCCTACGAGCAGTACTTC
-,TRBD1,TRBV19,14,TRBJ2-7,CASSIWGQGYEQYF,TGTGCCAGTAGTATATGGGGACAGGGCTACGAGCAGTACTTC
-,-,TRBV4-1,14,TRBJ2-7,CASSRGGTGREQYF,TGCGCCAGCAGCCGAGGGGGTACGGGACGAGAGCAGTACTTC
-,-,TRBV4-3,22,TRBJ2-1,CASSQDPRGGQEGEVDYNEQFF,TGCGCCAGCAGCCAAGACCCACGGGGAGGGCAGGAGGGGGAGGTAGACTACAATGAGCAGTTCTTC
-,-,TRBV5-1,14,TRBJ2-7,CASSLFWDTYEQYF,TGCGCCAGCAGCTTGTTTTGGGACACCTACGAGCAGTACTTC
-,-,TRBV27,13,TRBJ1-5,CATGGGRGQPQHF,TGTGCCACCGGGGGGGGAAGGGGTCAGCCCCAGCATTTT
-,-,TRBV6-5,14,TRBJ2-3,CASSPNRVTDTQYF,TGTGCCAGCAGCCCAAACAGGGTCACAGATACGCAGTATTTT
-,-,TRBV7-2,15,TRBJ2-1,CASRSGTDTYNEQFF,TGTGCCAGCAGATCCGGGACTGATACCTACAATGAGCAGTTCTTC
-,-,TRBV11-3,15,TRBJ2-1,CASSLTQGSYNEQFF,TGTGCCAGCAGCTTAACCCAGGGCTCCTACAATGAGCAGTTCTTC
-,-,TRBV5-6,14,TRBJ2-7,CASSLGEGWDEQYF,TGTGCCAGCAGCTTGGGTGAGGGATGGGACGAGCAGTACTTC
-,TRBD1,TRBV7-9,19,TRBJ2-6,CASSPAPGQGTTGANVLTF,TGTGCCAGCAGCCCGGCACCGGGACAGGGTACAACTGGGGCCAACGTCCTGACTTTC
-,-,TRBV6-6,14,TRBJ1-5,CASSYWGGLEPQHF,TGTGCCAGCAGTTATTGGGGGGGCTTGGAGCCCCAGCATTTT
few,-,TRBV7-9,13,TRBJ1-1,CASSNTRATEAFF,TGTGCCAGCAGCAACACGCGGGCCACTGAAGCTTTCTTT
-,TRBD1,TRBV5-1,15,TRBJ2-3,CASSRTGSTTDTQYF,TGCGCCAGCAGCCGGACAGGGTCTACCACAGATACGCAGTATTTT
-,-,TRBV30,13,TRBJ2-3,CAWTSGPPYTQYF,TGTGCCTGGACATCAGGTCCTCCTTATACGCAGTATTTT
-,-,TRBV7-8,16,TRBJ1-5,CASSLGRGWRNQPQHF,TGTGCCAGCAGCTTGGGCAGGGGTTGGCGCAATCAGCCCCAGCATTTT
-,-,TRBV4-3,16,TRBJ1-1,CASSQDWTDENTEAFF,TGCGCCAGCAGCCAAGACTGGACAGATGAAAACACTGAAGCTTTCTTT
-,-,TRBV5-8,14,TRBJ1-1,CASSLGTHDTEAFF,TGTGCCAGCAGCTTGGGCACTCACGACACTGAAGCTTTCTTT
once,-,TRBV12-2,18,TRBJ2-3,CASRLFGGDSHPTDTQYF,TGTGCAAGTCGCTTATTCGGGGGGGACTCCCACCCCACAGATACGCAGTATTTT
-,-,TRBV25-1,15,TRBJ1-3,CASSEYDWSGNTIYF,TGTGCCAGCAGTGAATACGACTGGTCTGGAAACACCATATATTTT
-,-,TRBV6-4,13,TRBJ2-3,CASSVVEADTQYF,TGTGCCAGCAGTGTTGTGGAGGCAGATACGCAGTATTTT
-,-,TRBV14,15,TRBJ2-7,CASSQEHRSSYEQYF,TGTGCCAGCAGCCAAGAACACAGGAGCTCCTACGAGCAGTACTTC
-,TRBD2,TRBV6-5,14,TRBJ2-7,CASSPGGSSYEQYF,TGTGCCAGCAGCCCCGGGGGGAGCTCCTACGAGCAGTACTTC
-,-,TRBV5-1,18,TRBJ2-2,CASSLFSFREMGTGELFF,TGCGCCAGCAGCTTGTTCTCCTTTCGGGAGATGGGCACCGGGGAGCTGTTTTTT
once,TRBD1,TRBV19,14,TRBJ2-7,CASRYRDRDYEQYF,TGTGCCAGTAGGTACCGGGACAGGGACTACGAGCAGTACTTC
-,-,TRBV4-2,14,TRBJ1-1,CASSQEGLDIEAFF,TGTGCCAGCAGCCAAGAAGGACTAGACATTGAAGCTTTCTTT
once,-,TRBV5-6,15,TRBJ2-5,CASSFPGAAGETQYF,TGTGCCAGCAGCTTTCCAGGGGCCGCGGGAGAGACCCAGTACTTC